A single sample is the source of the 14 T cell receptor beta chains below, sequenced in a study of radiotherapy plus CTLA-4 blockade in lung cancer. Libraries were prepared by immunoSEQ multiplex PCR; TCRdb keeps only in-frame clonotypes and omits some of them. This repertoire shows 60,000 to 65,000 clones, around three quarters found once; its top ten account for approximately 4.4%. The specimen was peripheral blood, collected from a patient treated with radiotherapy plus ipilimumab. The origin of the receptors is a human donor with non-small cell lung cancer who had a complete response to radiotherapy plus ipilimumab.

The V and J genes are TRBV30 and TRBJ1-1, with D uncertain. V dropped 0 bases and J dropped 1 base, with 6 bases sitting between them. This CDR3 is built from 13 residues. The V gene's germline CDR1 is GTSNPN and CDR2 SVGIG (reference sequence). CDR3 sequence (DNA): TGTGCCTGGAGTGTACTTTGGAACACTGAAGCTTTCTTT. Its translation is CAWSVLWNTEAFF.

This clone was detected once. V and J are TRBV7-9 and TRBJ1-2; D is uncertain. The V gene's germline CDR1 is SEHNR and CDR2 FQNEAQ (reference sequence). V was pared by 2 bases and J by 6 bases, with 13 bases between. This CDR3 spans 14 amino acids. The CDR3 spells CASSLSEGMDGYTF. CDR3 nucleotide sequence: TGTGCCAGCAGCTTATCAGAGGGTATGGATGGCTACACCTTC.

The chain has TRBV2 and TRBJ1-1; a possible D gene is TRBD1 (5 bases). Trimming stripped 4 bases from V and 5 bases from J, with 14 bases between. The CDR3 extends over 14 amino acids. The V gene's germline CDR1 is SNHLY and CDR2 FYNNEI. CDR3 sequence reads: CASSVGHSGTEAFF. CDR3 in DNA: TGTGCCAGCAGTGTTGGACACTCGGGAACTGAAGCTTTCTTT.

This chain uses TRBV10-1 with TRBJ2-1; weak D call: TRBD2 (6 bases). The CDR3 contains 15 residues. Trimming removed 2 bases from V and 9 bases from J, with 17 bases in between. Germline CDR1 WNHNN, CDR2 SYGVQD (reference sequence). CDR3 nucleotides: TGCGCCAGCAGTGAGGGAAACGGGAGAGCAAGTGAGCAGTTCTTC. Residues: CASSEGNGRASEQFF.

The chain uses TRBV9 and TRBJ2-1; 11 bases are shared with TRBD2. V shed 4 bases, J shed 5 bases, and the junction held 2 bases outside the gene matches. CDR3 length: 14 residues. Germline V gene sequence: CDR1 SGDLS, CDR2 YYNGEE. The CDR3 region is CASSLGLADNEQFF. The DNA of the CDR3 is TGTGCCAGCAGCTTGGGACTAGCGGACAATGAGCAGTTCTTC.

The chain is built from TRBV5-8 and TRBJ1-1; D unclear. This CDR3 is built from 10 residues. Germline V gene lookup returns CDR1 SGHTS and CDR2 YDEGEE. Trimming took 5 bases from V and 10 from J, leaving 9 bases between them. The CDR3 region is CASRRGVAFF. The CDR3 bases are TGTGCCAGCAGACGCGGCGTAGCTTTCTTT.

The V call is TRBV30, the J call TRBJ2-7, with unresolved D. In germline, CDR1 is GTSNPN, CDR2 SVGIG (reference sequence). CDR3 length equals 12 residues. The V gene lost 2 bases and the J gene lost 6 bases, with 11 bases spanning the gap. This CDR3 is CAWSRGPSEQYV. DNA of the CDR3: TGTGCCTGGAGTCGAGGTCCGTCCGAGCAGTACGTC.

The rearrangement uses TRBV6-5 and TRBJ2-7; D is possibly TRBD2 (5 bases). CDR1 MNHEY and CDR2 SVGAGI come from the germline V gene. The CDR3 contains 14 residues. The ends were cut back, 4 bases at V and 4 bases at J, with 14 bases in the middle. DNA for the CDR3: TGTGCCAGCAGTTCCCCGGGATGGGATTACGAGCAGTACTTC. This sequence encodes CASSSPGWDYEQYF.

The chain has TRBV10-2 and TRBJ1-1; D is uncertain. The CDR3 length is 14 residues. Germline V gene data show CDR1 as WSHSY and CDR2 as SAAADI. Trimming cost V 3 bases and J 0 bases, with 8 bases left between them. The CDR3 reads CASSDPGMNTEAFF. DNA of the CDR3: TGCGCCAGCAGTGATCCGGGGATGAACACTGAAGCTTTCTTT.

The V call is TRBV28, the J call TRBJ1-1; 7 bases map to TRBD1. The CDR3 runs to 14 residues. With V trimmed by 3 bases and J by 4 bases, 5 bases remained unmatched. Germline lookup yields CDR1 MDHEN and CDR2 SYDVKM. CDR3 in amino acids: CASSLEGTVTEAFF. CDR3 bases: TGTGCCAGCAGTTTGGAAGGGACAGTCACTGAAGCTTTCTTT. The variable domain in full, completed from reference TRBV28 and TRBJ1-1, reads DVKVTQSSRYLVKRTGEKVFLECVQDMDHENMFWYRQDPGLGLRLIYFSYDVKMKEKGDIPEGYSVSREKKERFSLILESASTNQTSMYLCASSLEGTVTEAFFGQGTRLTVV.

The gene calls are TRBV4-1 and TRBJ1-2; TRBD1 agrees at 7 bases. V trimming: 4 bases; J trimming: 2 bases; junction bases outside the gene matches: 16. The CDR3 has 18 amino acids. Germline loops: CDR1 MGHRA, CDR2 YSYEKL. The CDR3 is CASSPHPRDRAGNYGYTF. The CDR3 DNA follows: TGCGCCAGCAGCCCCCACCCCCGAGACAGGGCGGGAAACTATGGCTACACCTTC.

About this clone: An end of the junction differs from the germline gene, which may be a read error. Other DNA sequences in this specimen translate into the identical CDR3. CDR3 protein: CASSDSYEQYF. CDR3 in DNA: TGTGCCAGCAGTGACTCCTACGAGCAGTACTTC. The rearrangement uses TRBV6-5 and TRBJ2-7; no firm D call. Looked up from germline, CDR1 is MNHEY and CDR2 is SVGAGI. The CDR3 covers 11 residues.

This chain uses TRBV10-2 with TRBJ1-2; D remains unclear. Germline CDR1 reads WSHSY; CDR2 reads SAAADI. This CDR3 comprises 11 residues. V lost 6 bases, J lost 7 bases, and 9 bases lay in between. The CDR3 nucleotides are TGCGCCAGCAGCGATTTGGGTGGCTACACCTTC. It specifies CASSDLGGYTF.

The CDR3 coding sequence is TGTGCCTGGAGTGACAGGGTATCGAGCACTGAAGCTTTCTTT. This gives the protein CAWSDRVSSTEAFF. The chain carries TRBV30 and TRBJ1-1, with a tentative D call TRBD1 (6 bases). V was pared by 1 base and J by 4 bases, with 13 bases between. This CDR3 is 14 amino acids long. Per germline, CDR1 GTSNPN and CDR2 SVGIG (reference sequence).